This is a list of T cell receptor beta chains from one sample in a study of blood T cell repertoires in COVID-19. The data were produced by immunoSEQ multiplex PCR, yet TCRdb's version contains in-frame clones alone and is incomplete. The table has 140,000 or so clones, around 79% seen once. Sample: peripheral blood. The receptors stem from a woman aged 70-85 years with COVID-19, enrolled during active disease. The conserved cysteine and the conserved F or W are not part of the CDR3 here. Fields, in order: CDR3 protein, J gene, D gene, V gene. A D gene is named only where the DNA matches it firmly.

cdr3_aa: ASSTGQGNTGELF; j_call: TRBJ2-2; d_call: TRBD1; v_call: TRBV19
cdr3_aa: SVGSGYNQPQH; j_call: TRBJ1-5; d_call: .; v_call: TRBV29-1
cdr3_aa: SAKQFYGYT; j_call: TRBJ1-2; d_call: .; v_call: TRBV20-1
cdr3_aa: ASSFNGDDTQY; j_call: TRBJ2-3; d_call: .; v_call: TRBV5-1
cdr3_aa: ASSTGTPYEQY; j_call: TRBJ2-7; d_call: .; v_call: TRBV7-2
cdr3_aa: ASSLDGGTPTEQY; j_call: TRBJ2-7; d_call: .; v_call: TRBV7-6
cdr3_aa: ASSSMAGGNQPQH; j_call: TRBJ1-5; d_call: .; v_call: TRBV4-1
cdr3_aa: ASSQSSGGAVETQY; j_call: TRBJ2-5; d_call: TRBD2; v_call: TRBV4-3
cdr3_aa: ASSVGALAGSYQETQY; j_call: TRBJ2-5; d_call: TRBD2; v_call: TRBV9
cdr3_aa: ASSIPGIKPQH; j_call: TRBJ1-5; d_call: .; v_call: TRBV19
cdr3_aa: ASSSRGSGYT; j_call: TRBJ1-2; d_call: .; v_call: TRBV7-2
cdr3_aa: ASSQFKGTGVTDTQY; j_call: TRBJ2-3; d_call: TRBD1; v_call: TRBV14
cdr3_aa: SAGQGNTEAF; j_call: TRBJ1-1; d_call: .; v_call: TRBV29-1
cdr3_aa: ASRRDTNFLAYNEQF; j_call: TRBJ2-1; d_call: .; v_call: TRBV4-2
cdr3_aa: ASSRGYEQY; j_call: TRBJ2-7; d_call: .; v_call: TRBV28
cdr3_aa: ASGLDRHTDTQY; j_call: TRBJ2-3; d_call: .; v_call: TRBV12-5
cdr3_aa: ASSPQGDKNSPLH; j_call: TRBJ1-6; d_call: .; v_call: TRBV18
cdr3_aa: ASSVGPTSGGAYEQY; j_call: TRBJ2-7; d_call: TRBD2; v_call: TRBV9
cdr3_aa: AISEWAVSTDTQY; j_call: TRBJ2-3; d_call: .; v_call: TRBV10-3
cdr3_aa: ASLAGTGGYSGNTIY; j_call: TRBJ1-3; d_call: TRBD1; v_call: TRBV28
cdr3_aa: ASSPGLDGETQY; j_call: TRBJ2-5; d_call: TRBD2; v_call: TRBV7-9
cdr3_aa: ASSEARSPGGYT; j_call: TRBJ1-2; d_call: .; v_call: TRBV6-1
cdr3_aa: ASSPLAGQGDGYT; j_call: TRBJ1-2; d_call: TRBD1; v_call: TRBV18
cdr3_aa: AWSEIDSLNQPQH; j_call: TRBJ1-5; d_call: .; v_call: TRBV30
cdr3_aa: ASSAGTSSETQY; j_call: TRBJ2-5; d_call: TRBD2; v_call: TRBV2
cdr3_aa: ASSESSGGAQY; j_call: TRBJ2-5; d_call: TRBD1; v_call: TRBV10-1
cdr3_aa: ASSSTGALNAEAF; j_call: TRBJ1-1; d_call: .; v_call: TRBV19
cdr3_aa: ASSDGRGPSTDTQY; j_call: TRBJ2-3; d_call: .; v_call: TRBV9
cdr3_aa: ASSYTYEQY; j_call: TRBJ2-7; d_call: .; v_call: TRBV28
cdr3_aa: ASSHSSDRGYEQY; j_call: TRBJ2-7; d_call: TRBD1; v_call: TRBV9
cdr3_aa: ASSQERTVLDNEQF; j_call: TRBJ2-1; d_call: .; v_call: TRBV14
cdr3_aa: ASSQAGGRGGELF; j_call: TRBJ2-2; d_call: TRBD2; v_call: TRBV6-5
cdr3_aa: ASSFDRVINNSPLH; j_call: TRBJ1-6; d_call: TRBD1; v_call: TRBV7-2
cdr3_aa: ASTPTSGAPSYEQY; j_call: TRBJ2-7; d_call: TRBD2; v_call: TRBV7-2
cdr3_aa: AWGGSGTVNSPLH; j_call: TRBJ1-6; d_call: TRBD1; v_call: TRBV30
cdr3_aa: ASSRHKRGSGELF; j_call: TRBJ2-2; d_call: .; v_call: TRBV5-1
cdr3_aa: ASSQDRKSGELF; j_call: TRBJ2-2; d_call: .; v_call: TRBV4-3
cdr3_aa: AWILYTEAF; j_call: TRBJ1-1; d_call: .; v_call: TRBV30
cdr3_aa: ASSPRQGARGNTIY; j_call: TRBJ1-3; d_call: TRBD1; v_call: TRBV18
cdr3_aa: ASSLDGGQETQY; j_call: TRBJ2-5; d_call: .; v_call: TRBV5-4
cdr3_aa: ASSPRYSGGAPYNEQF; j_call: TRBJ2-1; d_call: TRBD2; v_call: TRBV3-1/TRBV3-2
cdr3_aa: AISREEGPEAF; j_call: TRBJ1-1; d_call: .; v_call: TRBV10-3
cdr3_aa: SVGQGSTDTQY; j_call: TRBJ2-3; d_call: TRBD1; v_call: TRBV29-1
cdr3_aa: ASSLNQGWGQPQH; j_call: TRBJ1-5; d_call: .; v_call: TRBV7-9
cdr3_aa: ASSHLGQGPYEQY; j_call: TRBJ2-7; d_call: TRBD1; v_call: TRBV4-2